The next 29 T cell receptor beta chains were all read from a single sample in a study of blood T cell repertoires in COVID-19. This table comes from immunoSEQ multiplex PCR, and its TCRdb copy is limited to in-frame clones, with some not included. The repertoire holds roughly 230,000 clones, with more than 70% as singletons. The specimen sequenced was peripheral blood. All receptors come from a woman older than 75 with acute or convalescent COVID-19.

The rearrangement uses TRBV5-1 and TRBJ2-1; 9 nucleotides match TRBD1. This CDR3 contains 14 residues. The germline V gene encodes CDR1 SGHRS and CDR2 YFSETQ. The ends lost 4 bases at V and 9 bases at J; junction bases unmatched: 8. In DNA, the CDR3 is TGCGCCAGCAGCGTATGGGACAGGGAAACTGAGCAGTTCTTC. This gives the protein CASSVWDRETEQFF.

The V gene is TRBV28, the J gene TRBJ1-1; D gene unclear. The V gene lost 5 bases and the J gene lost 2 bases, with 9 bases spanning the gap. CDR3 length equals 13 residues. The germline V gene has CDR1 MDHEN and CDR2 SYDVKM. The CDR3 loop is CASSHPVNTEAFF. The CDR3 nucleotides are TGTGCCAGCAGTCACCCGGTTAACACTGAAGCTTTCTTT. Together with reference TRBV28 and TRBJ1-1, the CDR3 gives the full variable domain: DVKVTQSSRYLVKRTGEKVFLECVQDMDHENMFWYRQDPGLGLRLIYFSYDVKMKEKGDIPEGYSVSREKKERFSLILESASTNQTSMYLCASSHPVNTEAFFGQGTRLTVV.

The sample holds many counts of this clone. The chain is built from TRBV7-8 and TRBJ1-1; 8 bases fit TRBD1. This CDR3 is 14 amino acids long. The J segment lost 4 bases and the V segment lost 4 bases, leaving 5 bases of the junction unmatched. Per germline, CDR1 SGHVS and CDR2 FQNEAQ. DNA of the CDR3: TGTGCCAGCAGCTCGACAACAGGGGGCACTGAAGCTTTCTTT. Translating gives CASSSTTGGTEAFF.

The genes are TRBV12-3 or TRBV12-4 and TRBJ2-3, with D perhaps TRBD2 (5 bases). V dropped 0 bases and J dropped 14 bases, with 15 bases sitting between them. This CDR3 spans 13 amino acids. This CDR3 is CASSLALAGASYF. CDR3 sequence (DNA): TGTGCCAGCAGTTTAGCGCTAGCTGGTGCGTCGTATTTT.

The chain combines TRBV19 with TRBJ2-2, with 15 positions matching TRBD2. CDR3 length: 16 amino acids. Trimming took 5 bases from V and 6 from J; bases not matched to a gene: 4. Germline V gene data show CDR1 as LNHDA and CDR2 as SQIVND (reference sequence). CDR3 loop: CASSPWTSGGAGELFF. In nucleotides, the CDR3 is TGTGCCAGTAGTCCCTGGACTAGCGGGGGGGCCGGGGAGCTGTTTTTT.

V and J are TRBV5-1 and TRBJ2-3; 13 nucleotides align to TRBD2. The germline CDR1 and CDR2 sequences are SGHRS and YFSETQ. The CDR3 is made up of 17 amino acids. The junction had 6 bases not matched to a gene; V was cut back by 3 bases and J by 2 bases. The DNA for the CDR3 is TGCGCCAGCAGCTCGTCCACTAGCGGGGGGGCCACAGATACGCAGTATTTT. This codes for CASSSSTSGGATDTQYF.

The rearrangement joins TRBV30 to TRBJ1-5; 11 positions agree with TRBD1. V shed 1 base, J shed 6 bases, and the junction held 8 bases outside the gene matches. The CDR3 has 16 residues. Germline V lookup: CDR1 GTSNPN, CDR2 SVGIG (reference sequence). This CDR3 reads CAWSESGQGAGQPQHF. CDR3 bases: TGTGCCTGGAGTGAGTCAGGACAGGGGGCAGGTCAGCCCCAGCATTTT.

V is TRBV11-2 and J is TRBJ2-2, with D hard to call. Trimming cost V 3 bases and J 6 bases, with 8 bases left between them. Germline values: CDR1 SGHAT, CDR2 FQNNGV. The CDR3 runs 13 residues. CDR3 amino acids: CASSLIYAGELFF. CDR3 sequence (DNA): TGTGCCAGCAGCTTGATCTACGCCGGGGAGCTGTTTTTT.

The genes are TRBV7-2 and TRBJ1-6; 7 bases fit TRBD1. From germline, CDR1 is SGHTA and CDR2 FQGNSA. The V segment lost 2 bases and the J segment 7 bases; nucleotides outside the gene matches: 5. This CDR3 has 15 residues. The CDR3 protein is CASSLTGTENSPLHF. CDR3 DNA: TGTGCCAGCAGCTTAACCGGGACAGAAAATTCACCCCTCCACTTT. The full variable domain, its missing parts supplied by reference TRBV7-2 and TRBJ1-6, is GAGVSQSPSNKVTEKGKDVELRCDPISGHTALYWYRQSLGQGLEFLIYFQGNSAPDKSGLPSDRFSAERTGGSVSTLTIQRTQQEDSAVYLCASSLTGTENSPLHFGNGTRLTVT.

As for this clone: This sample includes further DNA sequences coding for the same CDR3. The rearrangement joins TRBV5-1 to TRBJ2-2, with D tentatively TRBD1 (5 bases). The CDR3 has 15 residues. Germline assignment: CDR1 SGHRS and CDR2 YFSETQ. V lost 1 base and J lost 0, with 7 bases in between. The chain's CDR3 is CASSLTGANTGELFF. The DNA of the CDR3 is TGCGCCAGCAGCTTGACAGGCGCGAACACCGGGGAGCTGTTTTTT.

The J gene is TRBJ2-3, the V gene TRBV7-3; TRBD2 aligns across 8 bases. Germline V gene sequence: CDR1 SGHTA, CDR2 FQGTGA. V shed 2 bases, J shed 6 bases, and the junction held 7 bases outside the gene matches. CDR3 length: 15 residues. The CDR3 DNA follows: TGTGCCAGCAGCTTATATGGCGGGGGGAGTGATACGCAGTATTTT. Translated: CASSLYGGGSDTQYF.

This clone was picked up a small number of times. The CDR3 DNA sequence: TGTGCCAGCAGCACCCCGGGACTCTCTTACGAGCAGTACTTC. Its protein is CASSTPGLSYEQYF. The chain is built from TRBV5-8 and TRBJ2-7, with a possible D match to TRBD2 (6 bases). V lost 4 bases, J lost 4 bases, and 15 bases lay in between. The CDR3 is 14 residues long. Germline V gene data show CDR1 as SGHTS and CDR2 as YDEGEE.

The V and J genes are TRBV19 and TRBJ1-5; 9 bases agree with TRBD1. The CDR3 runs 14 residues. Per the germline V gene, CDR1 is LNHDA and CDR2 is SQIVND (reference sequence). Trimming took 6 bases from V and 6 from J; bases not matched to a gene: 6. CDR3 sequence: CASSEGQGTQPQHF. The CDR3 region has the DNA TGTGCCAGTAGCGAAGGACAGGGGACTCAGCCCCAGCATTTT. Variable domain in full (rest from reference TRBV19 and TRBJ1-5): DGGITQSPKYLFRKEGQNVTLSCEQNLNHDAMYWYRQDPGQGLRLIYYSQIVNDFQKGDIAEGYSVSREKKESFPLTVTSAQKNPTAFYLCASSEGQGTQPQHFGDGTRLSIL.

This clone was recorded once. The V gene is TRBV5-4, the J gene TRBJ2-3; weak D call: TRBD1 (7 bases). The germline V gene has CDR1 SGHNT and CDR2 YYREEE (reference sequence). The V end lost 4 bases, the J end lost 4 bases, and 19 bases lay between the germline ends. The CDR3 contains 16 residues. CDR3 loop: CASSPRQGGAADTQYF. CDR3 sequence (DNA): TGTGCCAGCAGCCCTCGACAGGGAGGAGCGGCAGATACGCAGTATTTT.

The rearrangement links TRBV28 to TRBJ1-2; D not certain. The germline V and J ends were trimmed by 3 bases and 4 bases, with 12 bases remaining between them. Germline CDR1 is MDHEN and CDR2 is SYDVKM. This CDR3 has 14 residues. CDR3 sequence (DNA): TGTGCCAGCAGTTTCGGCGGTATGGCCTATGGCTACACCTTC. Protein: CASSFGGMAYGYTF.

This clone has only one observation. This chain connects TRBV7-8 to TRBJ1-2, with 9 bases matching TRBD1. CDR1 is SGHVS and CDR2 is FQNEAQ in the germline V gene. There are 14 residues in the CDR3. The junction had 2 bases not matched to a gene; V was cut back by 3 bases and J by 3 bases. The CDR3 DNA follows: TGTGCCAGCAGCTTCTGGACAGGGGACTATGGCTACACCTTC. This codes for CASSFWTGDYGYTF.

This clone was found a few times. The V call is TRBV5-1, the J call TRBJ2-4; the D is unclear. This CDR3 spans 15 amino acids. CDR1 and CDR2 (germline): SGHRS, YFSETQ. Trimming removed 0 bases at V and 0 bases at J, with 7 bases between. The CDR3 reads CASSLDSLAKNIQYF. CDR3 bases: TGCGCCAGCAGCTTGGACAGTCTAGCCAAAAACATTCAGTACTTC.

The chain couples TRBV12-3 or TRBV12-4 to TRBJ1-2, with 7 bases aligning to TRBD1. The length of the CDR3 is 13 residues. V lost 6 bases and J lost 8; bases outside the gene matches: 9. Here the CDR3 reads CASSMTGFRGYTF. The DNA for the CDR3 is TGTGCCAGCAGCATGACAGGGTTTCGCGGCTACACCTTC.

The chain joins TRBV7-9 to TRBJ2-3, with a weak D call TRBD2 (5 bases). Trimming cost V 3 bases and J 4 bases, with 11 bases left between them. This CDR3 is built from 14 residues. Germline values: CDR1 SEHNR, CDR2 FQNEAQ (reference sequence). CDR3 residues: CASSFQAGADTQYF. The CDR3 DNA follows: TGTGCCAGCAGCTTCCAGGCCGGGGCAGATACGCAGTATTTT.

V is TRBV5-1 and J is TRBJ1-1; a possible D gene is TRBD1 (6 bases). Trimming took off 6 bases at V and 5 bases at J, with 17 bases between the two ends. Germline V CDR1 and CDR2: SGHRS, YFSETQ. This CDR3 region has 14 residues. CDR3 region: CASTDYGTITEAFF. The CDR3 region has the DNA TGCGCCAGCACTGACTACGGGACAATTACTGAAGCTTTCTTT.

The J gene is TRBJ2-7, the V gene TRBV28, with unresolved D. CDR1 MDHEN and CDR2 SYDVKM come from the germline V gene. Trimming stripped 7 bases from V and 0 bases from J, with 13 bases between. This CDR3 has 14 amino acids. CDR3 protein: CASTSQITSYEQYF. CDR3 coding DNA: TGTGCCAGCACCTCACAGATTACCTCCTACGAGCAGTACTTC.

The chain links TRBV7-2 to TRBJ1-1, with D possibly TRBD1 on 5 matching bases. Germline V lookup: CDR1 SGHTA, CDR2 FQGNSA. The CDR3 is 15 amino acids. The V and J ends lost 5 bases and 3 bases respectively, with 16 bases between them. The DNA of the CDR3 is TGTGCCAGCAGCCTCCTTGGGGGGTGGTACACTGAAGCTTTCTTT. Translated: CASSLLGGWYTEAFF.

The gene calls are TRBV18 and TRBJ1-5; D may be TRBD1 (5 bases). Trimming took off 3 bases at V and 9 bases at J, with 12 bases between the two ends. Germline V gene data show CDR1 as KGHSH and CDR2 as LQKENI. The CDR3 length is 13 residues. The CDR3 DNA reads TGTGCCAGCTCACCGACAGAGCCTGGGCCCCAGCATTTT. Protein sequence: CASSPTEPGPQHF.

The chain carries TRBV2 and TRBJ1-6; TRBD1 matches at 7 bases. The CDR3 sequence is 14 residues long. CDR1 SNHLY and CDR2 FYNNEI come from the germline V gene. V gave up 1 base and J gave up 9 bases; unmatched junction bases: 3. As DNA, the CDR3 is TGTGCCAGCAGTGAAGAGACAGGGACTTCACCCCTCCACTTT. Its protein is CASSEETGTSPLHF.

The J gene is TRBJ2-6, the V gene TRBV18; the match to TRBD1 covers 10 bases. Germline assignment: CDR1 KGHSH and CDR2 LQKENI. There are 17 residues in the CDR3. The trim removed 6 bases at V and 0 bases at J, leaving 5 bases unmatched. The CDR3 bases are TGTGCCAGCTCCCCAGGACAGGGGGGCTCTGGGGCCAACGTCCTGACTTTC. Amino acids: CASSPGQGGSGANVLTF. Full variable domain (outside the CDR3, taken from reference TRBV18 and TRBJ2-6): NAGVMQNPRHLVRRRGQEARLRCSPMKGHSHVYWYRQLPEEGLKFMVYLQKENIIDESGMPKERFSAEFPKEGPSILRIQQVVRGDSAAYFCASSPGQGGSGANVLTFGAGSRLTVL.

The gene calls are TRBV19 and TRBJ1-4; D perhaps matches TRBD1 (6 bases). Germline V gives CDR1 LNHDA, CDR2 SQIVND (reference sequence). V was pared by 5 bases and J by 3 bases, with 16 bases between. CDR3 size: 16 residues. The CDR3 protein is CASSVLLGASNEKLFF. The CDR3 coding sequence is TGTGCCAGTAGTGTCCTTCTGGGGGCGTCTAATGAAAAACTGTTTTTT. Looking up the rest from reference TRBV19 and TRBJ1-4 gives the full variable domain: DGGITQSPKYLFRKEGQNVTLSCEQNLNHDAMYWYRQDPGQGLRLIYYSQIVNDFQKGDIAEGYSVSREKKESFPLTVTSAQKNPTAFYLCASSVLLGASNEKLFFGSGTQLSVL.

The V gene is TRBV19, the J gene TRBJ1-2; D is undetermined. The CDR3 has 14 amino acids. CDR1 is LNHDA, CDR2 SQIVND, per germline (reference sequence). V lost 2 bases and J 5 bases, leaving 12 bases between the germline ends. CDR3 loop: CASSISNREYGYTF. As DNA, the CDR3 is TGTGCCAGTAGTATATCCAACAGAGAGTATGGCTACACCTTC.

This sequence joins TRBV5-8 and TRBJ2-7; 7 bases match TRBD1. This CDR3 is built from 17 residues. V lost 4 bases to trimming and J lost 1 base; unmatched junction nucleotides: 14. CDR1 and CDR2 from the germline V gene are SGHTS and YDEGEE. In DNA form, the CDR3 reads TGTGCCAGCAGCACACGCGGGTACCGGGGACAGTCCTACGAGCAGTACTTC. Protein product: CASSTRGYRGQSYEQYF.

The CDR3 loop is CASSVGSVTEAFF. CDR3 nucleotide sequence: TGTGCCAGCAGCGTAGGTTCCGTCACTGAAGCTTTCTTT. The chain uses TRBV9 and TRBJ1-1; no definite D call. This CDR3 comprises 13 residues. Germline lookup yields CDR1 SGDLS and CDR2 YYNGEE. V gave up 0 bases and J gave up 4 bases, with 7 bases separating them.